These T cell receptor beta chains were read from a single sample in a study of blood T cell repertoires in COVID-19. The repertoire was sequenced with immunoSEQ multiplex PCR; TCRdb's copy has only in-frame clones and lacks some. Here the sample spans about 360,000 clones, 70% to 90% being singletons. The sequencing input was PBMCs or T cells enriched from blood (not recorded which). These receptors all come from a woman aged 40-49 years with acute COVID-19. The CDR3 runs from the conserved cysteine through the conserved F or W. The D gene is left open where the match is weak. Where a row states a size, it is once, few, many or the class of an expanded clone; other rows omit it.

TRBJ2-5 | NA | TRBV24-1 | NA | TGTGCCACCAGTGCCGGGGGGCTCGAGACCCAGTACTTC | CATSAGGLETQYF
TRBJ2-2 | NA | TRBV2 | NA | TGTGCCAGCAGTGAAACAGGGAACACCGGGGAGCTGTTTTTT | CASSETGNTGELFF
TRBJ1-1 | TRBD1 | TRBV18 | NA | TGTGCCAGCTCACCGTATACAGGGGGGACTGAAGCTTTCTTT | CASSPYTGGTEAFF
TRBJ1-1 | NA | TRBV4-1 | NA | TGCGCCAGCAGCCGTCTATTCATTGCGGGGACTGAAGCTTTCTTT | CASSRLFIAGTEAFF
TRBJ2-1 | TRBD2 | TRBV4-1 | once | TGCGCCAGCAGCCAAGGAAGGGCGGGGGACCTCCACAATGAGCAGTTCTTC | CASSQGRAGDLHNEQFF
TRBJ1-2 | NA | TRBV10-3 | NA | TGTGCCATCAGTGAGCTGGGGCCCTATGGCTACACCTTC | CAISELGPYGYTF
TRBJ2-1 | TRBD2 | TRBV24-1 | NA | TGTGCCACCAGTGACCGACTAGCGGGATCCTACAATGAGCAGTTCTTC | CATSDRLAGSYNEQFF
TRBJ2-3 | TRBD1 | TRBV28 | NA | TGTGCCAGCAACAAAGGTGGGACAGCCACAGATACGCAGTATTTT | CASNKGGTATDTQYF
TRBJ1-6 | TRBD1 | TRBV18 | once | TGTGCCAGCTCACTGGGGACAGGGGGTAATTCACCCCTCCACTTT | CASSLGTGGNSPLHF
TRBJ1-5 | TRBD1 | TRBV18 | once | TGTGCCAGCTCACCTGGACAGGTGGATAGCAATCAGCCCCAGCATTTT | CASSPGQVDSNQPQHF
TRBJ1-1 | NA | TRBV29-1 | NA | TGCAGCGTGCGGACGCGGGAGATTGTCCCTGAAGCTTTCTTT | CSVRTREIVPEAFF